The 13 T cell receptor beta chains reported below all come from one sample, sequenced in a study of T cells in Graves' hyperthyroidism and ophthalmopathy. Amplified TCR beta CDR3 regions came from RNA transcripts. Researchers ran a first-round RT-PCR on the TCR CDR3 using the HTBI primer set. TCRdb independently ran MiXCR on the multiplex PCR reads; one entry per CDR3 protein. This table holds 480,000 or so distinct CDR3 sequences, 14% found once. Material: blood. Receptors were obtained from a woman between 18 and 30 years old with Graves' hyperthyroidism.

The V call is TRBV4-1, the J call TRBJ1-2; unclear D gene. Trimming removed 0 bases at V and 4 bases at J, with 9 bases between. Looked up from germline, CDR1 is MGHRA and CDR2 is YSYEKL. The CDR3 is made up of 14 amino acids. The CDR3 DNA reads TGCGCCAGCAGCCAAGACAGGAATCCCTATGGCTACACCTTC. It is translated as CASSQDRNPYGYTF.

There are many counts of this clonotype. The chain uses TRBV11-2 and TRBJ1-1; possible D gene TRBD1, 5 bases. Germline lookup yields CDR1 SGHAT and CDR2 FQNNGV. V was clipped by 5 bases and J by 11 bases, with 21 bases between them. This CDR3 has 14 amino acids. The CDR3 protein is CASSPWGGTPAAFF. The CDR3 DNA reads as TGTGCCAGCAGCCCTTGGGGAGGGACTCCTGCCGCTTTCTTT.

This clonotype turned up a few times. This chain connects TRBV18 to TRBJ1-5; the match to TRBD1 covers 7 bases. The CDR3 has 15 amino acids. CDR1 is KGHSH and CDR2 is LQKENI in the germline V gene. V shed 5 bases and J 5 bases; nucleotides not matched to a gene: 9. The CDR3 here is CASSGQDTADQPQHF. The CDR3 DNA sequence: TGTGCCAGCTCAGGACAGGACACTGCTGATCAGCCCCAGCATTTT. Full variable domain (rest looked up from reference TRBV18 and TRBJ1-5): NAGVMQNPRHLVRRRGQEARLRCSPMKGHSHVYWYRQLPEEGLKFMVYLQKENIIDESGMPKERFSAEFPKEGPSILRIQQVVRGDSAAYFCASSGQDTADQPQHFGDGTRLSIL.

This clonotype appeared a few times. The chain has TRBV6-1 and TRBJ1-6; D unresolved. Germline V gene sequence: CDR1 MNHNS, CDR2 SASEGT. CDR3 length: 16 amino acids. V gave up 7 bases and J gave up 0 bases, with 13 bases separating them. The CDR3 loop is CASKRTWSSYNSPLHF. The CDR3 bases are TGTGCCAGCAAAAGGACCTGGAGCTCCTATAATTCACCCCTCCACTTT.

In this sample, this clonotype turned up many times. V and J are TRBV10-3 and TRBJ1-1, with 7 bases fitting TRBD1. This CDR3 contains 14 residues. Germline values: CDR1 ENHRY, CDR2 SYGVKD. Trimming at V came to 5 bases and at J to 3 bases, leaving 6 bases not matched to a gene. The CDR3 coding sequence is TGTGCCATCAGTACCACAGGGGAAGACACTGAAGCTTTCTTT. It codes for CAISTTGEDTEAFF.

The sample holds many counts of this clonotype. A read error may be the cause here, since a much bigger clone is one base away. J is TRBJ1-2 and V is TRBV11-2; maybe TRBD1 (5 bases). The CDR3 totals 14 residues. The germline gives CDR1 SGHAT, CDR2 FQNNGV. CDR3 in amino acids: CAGSLMGQGDGYTF. The CDR3 DNA reads as TGTGCCGGCAGCTTAATGGGGCAGGGAGATGGCTACACCTTC.

This clonotype has a count of ten or more. CDR3 in amino acids: CSARLGDNEQFF. The CDR3 region has the DNA TGCAGTGCCCGACTAGGGGACAATGAGCAGTTCTTC. The chain carries TRBV20-1 and TRBJ2-1; D may be TRBD2 (6 bases). This CDR3 has 12 amino acids. V shed 6 bases and J shed 5 bases, with 11 bases lying between them. The germline CDR1 and CDR2 sequences are DFQATT and SNEGSKA (reference sequence).

This clonotype occurred once. The chain combines TRBV20-1 with TRBJ2-1; TRBD2 matches 9 bases. From germline, CDR1 is DFQATT and CDR2 SNEGSKA (reference sequence). The length of the CDR3 is 16 residues. V was pared by 0 bases and J by 3 bases, with 6 bases of the junction left unmatched. CDR3 sequence (DNA): TGCAGTGCTAGAGATGCGCGGACTAGCGACTACAATGAGCAGTTCTTC. Protein sequence: CSARDARTSDYNEQFF.

This chain uses TRBV5-4 with TRBJ2-1, with TRBD1 identical over 10 bases. The CDR3 covers 12 residues. The V gene's germline CDR1 is SGHNT and CDR2 YYREEE (reference sequence). With 2 bases clipped from V and 14 bases from J, the junction kept 4 bases outside the gene matches. CDR3 loop: CASSLLGQGKFF. CDR3 sequence (DNA): TGTGCCAGCAGCTTATTGGGACAGGGGAAGTTCTTC.

This clonotype came up many times. This chain uses TRBV6-2 or TRBV6-3 with TRBJ2-3; 9 bases are a match to TRBD2. Trimming cost V 4 bases and J 4 bases; bases outside gene matches: 0. The germline gives CDR1 MNHEY, CDR2 SVGEGT. CDR3 size: 13 residues. The chain's CDR3 is CASSWTSADTQYF. CDR3 nucleotide sequence: TGTGCCAGCAGTTGGACTAGCGCAGATACGCAGTATTTT.

This clonotype was recorded at least ten times. The gene calls are TRBV27 and TRBJ1-1, with a weak D call TRBD1 (5 bases). CDR3 length: 15 residues. Germline CDR1 is MNHEY and CDR2 is SMNVEV (reference sequence). The V end was cut by 5 bases, the J end by 6 bases, with 19 bases between. CDR3 nucleotide sequence: TGTGCCAGCAGTCCCCGGGCAGGGTCTGGTTCTGAAGCTTTCTTT. It yields the protein CASSPRAGSGSEAFF.

V usage is TRBV6-1 and J usage is TRBJ2-3; weak D call: TRBD2 (6 bases). The ends were cut back, 6 bases at V and 1 base at J, with 14 bases in the middle. CDR3 length: 15 residues. Germline V CDR1 and CDR2: MNHNS, SASEGT. CDR3 coding DNA: TGTGCCAGCAGACGTGTGACGGGGGGCACAGATACGCAGTATTTT. Encoded protein: CASRRVTGGTDTQYF.

The sample holds many counts of this clonotype. The V and J genes are TRBV12-5 and TRBJ2-1, with TRBD1 identical over 10 bases. V shed 6 bases and J 4 bases; nucleotides not matched to a gene: 6. The germline V gene has CDR1 LGHNT and CDR2 FRNRAP. The CDR3 contains 15 residues. The CDR3 DNA reads as TGTGCTAGTGGGGGGACAGGGGCCCTTTACAATGAGCAGTTCTTC. The encoded protein is CASGGTGALYNEQFF.